The present entry profiles one T cell receptor (beta chain) with its context. The method was immunoSEQ multiplex PCR; TCRdb's version includes in-frame clones alone and lacks a portion of them. Among 150,000 to 180,000 clones, over 85% were seen once, and the ten largest hold around 6.1%. This CDR3 has 15 residues. Germline CDR1 MNHEY, CDR2 SVGEGT. Trimming shortened V by 2 bases and J by 1 base, and 9 bases separated the two germline ends. The data were obtained in a study of control samples from healthy donors and cancer patients. Sequencing input: blood. This clonotype was sampled from a man between 35 and 55 years old in good health. The rearrangement joins TRBV6-2 or TRBV6-3 to TRBJ1-5; no clear D. The CDR3 here is CASSYMGGSNQPQHF. The CDR3, as DNA: TGTGCCAGCAGTTACATGGGTGGGAGCAATCAGCCCCAGCATTTT.